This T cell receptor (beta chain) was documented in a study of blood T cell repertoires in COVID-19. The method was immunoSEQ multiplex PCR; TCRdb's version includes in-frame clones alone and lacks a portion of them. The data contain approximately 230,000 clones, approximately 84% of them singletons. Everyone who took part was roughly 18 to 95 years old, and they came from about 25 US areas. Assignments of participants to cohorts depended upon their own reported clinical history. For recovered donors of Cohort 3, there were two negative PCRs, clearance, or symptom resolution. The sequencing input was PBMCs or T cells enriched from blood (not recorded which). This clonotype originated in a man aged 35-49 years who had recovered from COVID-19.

CDR3 coding DNA: TGTGCCAGCAGCCTACAGAGACAGGGGGCTAAGCAGTTCTTC. Its translation is CASSLQRQGAKQFF. The chain carries TRBV5-8 and TRBJ2-1; TRBD1 matches at 10 bases. Germline lookup yields CDR1 SGHTS and CDR2 YDEGEE. This CDR3 comprises 14 residues. V shed 4 bases, J shed 11 bases, and the junction held 9 bases outside the gene matches.